This TCR beta chain came from a study of T cell responses to AZD1222 COVID-19 vaccine. TCRdb's table, derived via immunoSEQ multiplex PCR, lists solely in-frame clones and lacks some. The sample carries some 190,000 clones, around nine tenths recorded once. Germline V CDR1 and CDR2: SNHLY, FYNNEI. The CDR3 spans 11 residues. The germline V and J ends were trimmed by 7 bases and 2 bases, with 5 bases remaining between them. Overall study findings and caveats: None of the repertoires were sampled until the peak T cell response had passed. Donors were chiefly white British, with a greater number of females, and clonal diversity was perhaps underestimated.

Worth noting for this clone: Antigen unknown.

Material: peripheral blood, obtained 28 days after the second AZD1222 dose. The chain joins TRBV2 to TRBJ1-2, with D unresolved. The TCR originated in an adult who received the AZD1222 COVID-19 vaccine. CDR3 region: CASTLNYGYTF. For the CDR3, the DNA is TGTGCCAGCACGCTAAACTATGGCTACACCTTC.